This is a list of T cell receptor beta chains from one sample in a study of control samples from healthy donors and cancer patients. Profiled with immunoSEQ multiplex PCR; TCRdb holds only in-frame clones, not every one. The sample carries roughly 130,000 clones, 75% to 95% recorded once. Sequenced input: blood. These receptors were obtained from a man aged 18 to 35 in good health. CDR3s include the opening cysteine and the closing phenylalanine or tryptophan. A D gene is named only where the DNA matches it firmly. Not every row has a clone size; where given, it reads once, few, many or a size class.

v_call,d_call,j_call,clone_size,cdr3_nt,cdr3_aa
TRBV6-5,TRBD1,TRBJ1-1,-,TGTGCCAGCAGCGGGACAGGGGGCAATGAAGCTTTCTTT,CASSGTGGNEAFF
TRBV27,-,TRBJ1-2,-,TGTGCCAGCAGTCGAACTCCGGGACAAGACTATGGCTACACCTTC,CASSRTPGQDYGYTF
TRBV2,-,TRBJ1-5,few,TGTGCCAGCAGTGACAATCAGCCCCAGCATTTT,CASSDNQPQHF
TRBV5-5,-,TRBJ2-1,-,TGTGCCAGCAGCTTGGGACGCTCCTACAATGAGCAGTTCTTC,CASSLGRSYNEQFF
TRBV7-8,TRBD1,TRBJ1-3,-,TGTGCCAGCAGCCCGGGACAGGGGGCTGGAAACACCATATATTTT,CASSPGQGAGNTIYF
TRBV11-3,-,TRBJ2-3,-,TGTGCCAGCACCCAGGGTGCGACAGATACGCAGTATTTT,CASTQGATDTQYF
TRBV10-3,-,TRBJ1-3,-,TGTGCCATCACCCGACAGGAAGGAAACACCATATATTTT,CAITRQEGNTIYF
TRBV10-2,TRBD2,TRBJ2-5,once,TGCGCCAGCAGCGAAGGTGGAGCGGGACAAGAGACCCAGTACTTC,CASSEGGAGQETQYF
TRBV11-3,TRBD2,TRBJ2-5,-,TGTGCCAGCAGCTTCGCAGCGGGAGTTGGGGAGACCCAGTACTTC,CASSFAAGVGETQYF
TRBV5-6,-,TRBJ2-2,-,TGTGCCAGCAGCTCCCCCCCGAACACCGGGGAGCTGTTTTTT,CASSSPPNTGELFF
TRBV28,-,TRBJ1-2,-,TGTGCCAGCAGTTTTCTGGACAGAAATAACTATGGCTACACCTTC,CASSFLDRNNYGYTF
TRBV21-1,-,TRBJ2-4,-,TGTGCCAGCAGCAAAGAAGGAACTAGCGGGAATCTAGCCAAAAACATTCAGTACTTC,CASSKEGTSGNLAKNIQYF
TRBV10-3,TRBD2,TRBJ2-3,-,TGTGCCATCAGTGAGTCCGGCGGGAGGGCCCAAACGGATACGCAGTATTTT,CAISESGGRAQTDTQYF
TRBV3-1/TRBV3-2,-,TRBJ2-5,-,TGTGCCAGCAGCGTCCGACGGGGGCCGGAGACCCAGTACTTC,CASSVRRGPETQYF
TRBV7-2,TRBD2,TRBJ2-1,-,TGTGCCAGCAGCTTAATTCTAGCGGGAGGGCGCTATGAGCAGTTCTTC,CASSLILAGGRYEQFF
TRBV5-4,-,TRBJ1-1,-,TGTGCCAGCAGCTTGGACAGTCGGGACACTGAAGCTTTCTTT,CASSLDSRDTEAFF
TRBV11-3,-,TRBJ1-3,-,TGTGCCAGCAGCTCATCTTCGGGGTTGCGAGGAAACACCATATATTTT,CASSSSSGLRGNTIYF
TRBV9,-,TRBJ2-1,-,TGTGCCAGCAGCGTTAACCACGCTACCAATGAGCAGTTCTTC,CASSVNHATNEQFF
TRBV28,TRBD1,TRBJ2-2,-,TGTGCCAGCAGTTTATCCGGGACAGGGCATTCCGGGGAGCTGTTTTTT,CASSLSGTGHSGELFF
TRBV27,-,TRBJ1-2,-,TGTGCCAGCACCGGTAGGGAATTAGATGGCTACACCTTC,CASTGRELDGYTF
TRBV29-1,-,TRBJ1-1,-,TGCAGCGTTCGATTTTCTAACACTGAAGCTTTCTTT,CSVRFSNTEAFF
TRBV21-1,-,TRBJ2-3,-,TGTGCCAGCAGCCCTAATGGGGCAGTTATTAGCACAGATACGCAGTATTTT,CASSPNGAVISTDTQYF
TRBV9,TRBD2,TRBJ2-2,-,TGTGCCAGCAGCCCCTGGGCCGGGACTAGCGCCTACTCAGGGGAGCTGTTTTTT,CASSPWAGTSAYSGELFF
TRBV7-6,-,TRBJ2-3,-,TGTGCCAGCAGCTTAGAAAGCTGGACCACAGATACGCAGTATTTT,CASSLESWTTDTQYF
TRBV7-2,-,TRBJ2-1,-,TGTGCCAGCAGCTCTTCGAGGGGTTCGGGCTACAATGAGCAGTTCTTC,CASSSSRGSGYNEQFF
TRBV7-9,TRBD1,TRBJ2-1,-,TGTGCCAGCACTTCCCCGGACAGGTTCGTCCACACCTCCTACAATGAGCAGTTCTTC,CASTSPDRFVHTSYNEQFF
TRBV3-1/TRBV3-2,-,TRBJ2-5,-,TGTGCCAGCGGCCCCAGGACCCAGTACTTC,CASGPRTQYF
TRBV4-3,-,TRBJ1-1,-,TGCGCCAGCAGCCAAGTCGCAAGGGGAATAGGGAACACTGAAGCTTTCTTT,CASSQVARGIGNTEAFF
TRBV5-4,TRBD1,TRBJ1-2,-,TGTGCCAGCAGCAAAGGGACAGGGGATTTATCCGGCTACACCTTC,CASSKGTGDLSGYTF
TRBV21-1,-,TRBJ2-7,once,TGTGCCAGCAGCAAAGAGGTGGGGCTCGACGAGCAGTACTTC,CASSKEVGLDEQYF
TRBV15,TRBD1,TRBJ2-1,-,TGTGCCACCAGGGGACAGGGTAACAATGAGCAGTTCTTC,CATRGQGNNEQFF
TRBV14,-,TRBJ2-7,-,TGTGCCAGCAGCCAAGTAGGCTACGAGCAGTACTTC,CASSQVGYEQYF
TRBV4-3,-,TRBJ2-2,-,TGCGCCAGCAGCCAAGCCGGTCTAGCGTCCGGGGAGCTGTTTTTT,CASSQAGLASGELFF
TRBV24-1,TRBD1,TRBJ2-5,-,TGTGCCACCAGTGTTGGACAGGGGCGAAGGGAGACCCAGTACTTC,CATSVGQGRRETQYF
TRBV19,-,TRBJ2-1,-,TGTGCCAGTAGTATTAGGACTTGGAATGAGCAGTTCTTC,CASSIRTWNEQFF
TRBV4-1,TRBD1,TRBJ1-2,few,TGCGCCAGCAGCAACCGGGACAGGAACTATGGCTACACCTTC,CASSNRDRNYGYTF
TRBV19,TRBD1,TRBJ2-1,few,TGTGCCAGTAATAGCCTCCGGGACAGGGGTTGGAATGAGCAGTTCTTC,CASNSLRDRGWNEQFF
TRBV27,TRBD2,TRBJ2-7,-,TGTGCCAGCAGACCCCCCGGACTAGCGGGGGACCACCTCATGAACGAGCAGTACTTC,CASRPPGLAGDHLMNEQYF
TRBV25-1,TRBD1,TRBJ2-3,-,TGTGCCAGCAGTCTCCCCTGGGGGACAGGGACAGATACGCAGTATTTT,CASSLPWGTGTDTQYF
TRBV4-1,-,TRBJ2-2,-,TGCGCCAGCAGCCACGTAATACAGGGCTCCGGGGAGCTGTTTTTT,CASSHVIQGSGELFF
TRBV7-9,-,TRBJ1-1,-,TGTGCCAGCAGCTCGGGGAAAGCAGGGTCGACTGAAGCTTTCTTT,CASSSGKAGSTEAFF
TRBV9,-,TRBJ2-3,-,TGTGCCAGCAGCTTCGTACGAGATACGCAGTATTTT,CASSFVRDTQYF
TRBV7-9,TRBD2,TRBJ2-5,once,TGTGCCAGCAGCTCCCGCGGGACTAGCGGGAGTATGAGCCAAGAGACCCAGTACTTC,CASSSRGTSGSMSQETQYF
TRBV6-5,-,TRBJ2-2,once,TGTGCCAGCAGAGACTTACAGGACACCGGGGAGCTGTTTTTT,CASRDLQDTGELFF
TRBV7-9,TRBD1,TRBJ2-5,-,TGTGCCAGCAGCCCCGGGACAGGTTGGAAAGAGACCCAGTACTTC,CASSPGTGWKETQYF
TRBV2,-,TRBJ2-3,-,TGTGCCAGCAGTAGCCGACCTATAGATACGCAGTATTTT,CASSSRPIDTQYF
TRBV19,TRBD1,TRBJ1-1,-,TGTGCCAGTCGACCCGTGACAGGGTTGAACACTGAAGCTTTCTTT,CASRPVTGLNTEAFF
TRBV5-4,TRBD1,TRBJ2-2,-,TGTGCCAGCAGCCCCGGGACAGGGGGAAACACCGGGGAGCTGTTTTTT,CASSPGTGGNTGELFF
TRBV5-1,TRBD2,TRBJ2-1,-,TGCGCCAGCAGCTTGACGTTAGCGGGGGCCCGCTCCTACAATGAGCAGTTCTTC,CASSLTLAGARSYNEQFF
TRBV11-3,-,TRBJ1-1,-,TGTGCCAGCAGCCACAACAAGAACACTGAAGCTTTCTTT,CASSHNKNTEAFF
TRBV19,-,TRBJ2-3,-,TGTGCCAGTAGTATCTGGGAAACGAACACAGATACGCAGTATTTT,CASSIWETNTDTQYF
TRBV5-1,TRBD1,TRBJ2-5,-,TGCGCCAGCAGCTTGACAGGGGAAGAGACCCAGTACTTC,CASSLTGEETQYF
TRBV6-1,TRBD2,TRBJ2-7,-,TGTGCCAGCAGTGATCTAGCGGGGGGTGCCTACGAGCAGTACTTC,CASSDLAGGAYEQYF
TRBV4-1,TRBD2,TRBJ2-1,-,TGCGCCAGCAGCCAAGAAGCGGGAGTTTACAATGAGCAGTTCTTC,CASSQEAGVYNEQFF